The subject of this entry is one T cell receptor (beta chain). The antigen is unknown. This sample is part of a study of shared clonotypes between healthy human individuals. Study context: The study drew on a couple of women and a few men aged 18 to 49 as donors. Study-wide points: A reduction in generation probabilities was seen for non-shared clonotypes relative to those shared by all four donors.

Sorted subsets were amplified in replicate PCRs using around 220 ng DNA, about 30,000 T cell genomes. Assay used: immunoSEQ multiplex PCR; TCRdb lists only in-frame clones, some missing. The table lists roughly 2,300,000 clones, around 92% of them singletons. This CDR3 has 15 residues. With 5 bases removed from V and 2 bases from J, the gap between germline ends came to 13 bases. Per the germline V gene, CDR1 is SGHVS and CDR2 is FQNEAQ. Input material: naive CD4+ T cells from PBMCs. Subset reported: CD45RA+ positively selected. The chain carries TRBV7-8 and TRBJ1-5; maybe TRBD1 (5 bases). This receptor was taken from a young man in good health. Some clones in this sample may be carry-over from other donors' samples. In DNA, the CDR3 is TGTGCCAGCAGCCCCGCCGGGGGAGGCAATCAGCCCCAGCATTTT. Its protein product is CASSPAGGGNQPQHF.